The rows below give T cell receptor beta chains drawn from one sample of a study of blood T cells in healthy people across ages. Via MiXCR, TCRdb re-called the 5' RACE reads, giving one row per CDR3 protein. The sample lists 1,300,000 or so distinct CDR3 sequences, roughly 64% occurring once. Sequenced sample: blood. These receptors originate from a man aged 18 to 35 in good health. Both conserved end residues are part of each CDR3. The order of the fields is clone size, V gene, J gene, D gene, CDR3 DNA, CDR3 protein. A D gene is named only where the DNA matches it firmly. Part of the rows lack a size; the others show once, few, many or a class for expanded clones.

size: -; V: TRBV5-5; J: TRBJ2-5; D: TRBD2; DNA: TGTGCCAGCAGCAATCCGGGACTAGCGGGTCAAGAGACCCAGTACTTC; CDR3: CASSNPGLAGQETQYF
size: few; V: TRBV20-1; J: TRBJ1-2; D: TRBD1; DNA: TGCAGTGCTAGAGACCACAGGGGGCGTCGTGGCTACACCTTC; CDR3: CSARDHRGRRGYTF
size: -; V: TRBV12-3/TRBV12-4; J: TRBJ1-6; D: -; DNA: TGTGCCAGCAGTGCGAGGGCTACCTATAATTCACCCCTCCACTTT; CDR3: CASSARATYNSPLHF
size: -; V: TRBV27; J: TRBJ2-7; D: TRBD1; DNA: TGTGCCAGCAGTTCATCATATAAGGACAGGGACTACGAGCAGTACTTC; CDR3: CASSSSYKDRDYEQYF
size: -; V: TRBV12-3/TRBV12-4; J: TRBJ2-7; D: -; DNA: TGTGCCAGCAACCCAGGGCAGGGGCCAACCTACGAGCAGTACTTC; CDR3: CASNPGQGPTYEQYF
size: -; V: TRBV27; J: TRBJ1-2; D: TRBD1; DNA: TGTGCCAGCAGCCAACAGGGACAGCTCTATGGCTACACCTTC; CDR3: CASSQQGQLYGYTF
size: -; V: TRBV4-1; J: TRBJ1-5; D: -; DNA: TGCGCCAGCAGCCAAGTACCTTATAGCAATCAGCCCCAGCATTTT; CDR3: CASSQVPYSNQPQHF
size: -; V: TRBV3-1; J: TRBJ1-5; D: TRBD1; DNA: TGTGCCAGCAGCTACGGGACAGGCAATAGCAATCAGCCCCAGCATTTT; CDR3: CASSYGTGNSNQPQHF
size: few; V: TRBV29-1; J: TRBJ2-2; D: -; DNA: TGCAGCGTTCTAGGAGGTTCCGGGGAGCTGTTTTTT; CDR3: CSVLGGSGELFF
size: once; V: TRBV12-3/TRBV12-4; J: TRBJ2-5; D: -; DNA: TGTGCCAGCTTGGGGGCCGTAGGTCGGGGCAACCCGAGGCGAGAGCAGTACTTC; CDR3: CASLGAVGRGNPRREQYF
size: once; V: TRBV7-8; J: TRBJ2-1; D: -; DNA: TGTGCCAGCAGCCTAATCCGGCGGGCTTCGCTACCTTCCTACAATGAGCAGTTCTTC; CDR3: CASSLIRRASLPSYNEQFF
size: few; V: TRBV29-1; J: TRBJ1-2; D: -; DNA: TGCAGCGCTACACGGAGATCCCAGAACTATGGCTACACCTTC; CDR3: CSATRRSQNYGYTF
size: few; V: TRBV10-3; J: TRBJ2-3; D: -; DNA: TGTGCCATCGGCTCCGGCGGGGGCTACACAGATACGCAGTATTTT; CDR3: CAIGSGGGYTDTQYF
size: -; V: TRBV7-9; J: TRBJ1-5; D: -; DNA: TGTGCCAGCAGCGTGGACGGCGGCAATCATCAGCCCCAGCATTTT; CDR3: CASSVDGGNHQPQHF
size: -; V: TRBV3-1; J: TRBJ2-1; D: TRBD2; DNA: TGTGCCAGCAGCCCCCGATTGACTAGCTGGGTTAGGGAGCAGTTCTTC; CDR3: CASSPRLTSWVREQFF
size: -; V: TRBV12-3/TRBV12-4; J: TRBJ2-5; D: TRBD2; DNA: TGTGCCAGCAGTCAGAGCGGGGCCTACCAAGAGACCCAGTACTTC; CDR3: CASSQSGAYQETQYF
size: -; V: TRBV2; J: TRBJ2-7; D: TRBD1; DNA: TGTGCCAGCAGTGCGTTGGGGACAGGGGGAGAAGAGCAGTACTTC; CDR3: CASSALGTGGEEQYF
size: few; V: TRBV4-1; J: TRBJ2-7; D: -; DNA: TGCGCCAGCAGCCCACCCAGCCAAGGCTACGAGCAGTACTTC; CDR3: CASSPPSQGYEQYF
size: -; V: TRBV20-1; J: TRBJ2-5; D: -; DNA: TGCAGTGCTAGAGATTCCACACGGGACACCGACCAAGAGACCCAGTACTTC; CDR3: CSARDSTRDTDQETQYF
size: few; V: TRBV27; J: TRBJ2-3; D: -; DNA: TGTGCCAGCAGTCCCTGGGGAGAGCAGTGGCCAGATACGCAGTATTTT; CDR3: CASSPWGEQWPDTQYF
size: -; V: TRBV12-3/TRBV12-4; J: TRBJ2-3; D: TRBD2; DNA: TGTGCCAGCAGTAAAGCGGGAGTGAGCGCAGATGCGCAGTATTTT; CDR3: CASSKAGVSADAQYF
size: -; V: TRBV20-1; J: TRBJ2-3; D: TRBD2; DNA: TGCAGTGCTACAGGATTAGCGGGAGTGGCAGATACGCAGTATTTT; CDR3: CSATGLAGVADTQYF
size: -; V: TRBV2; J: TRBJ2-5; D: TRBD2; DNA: TGTGCCAGCAAGAGGACTAGCAAAGAGACCCAGTACTTC; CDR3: CASKRTSKETQYF
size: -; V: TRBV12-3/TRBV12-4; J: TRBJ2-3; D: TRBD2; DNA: TGTGCCAGCAGTTCGGGAGGGGCGTGGCTGGGATCCGATACGCAGTATTTT; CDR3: CASSSGGAWLGSDTQYF
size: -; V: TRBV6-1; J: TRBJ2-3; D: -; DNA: TGTGCCAGCAGACCCCAGACTAGCACAGATACGCAGTATTTT; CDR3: CASRPQTSTDTQYF
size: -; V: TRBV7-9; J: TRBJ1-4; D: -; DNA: TGTGCCAGCAGCCCCTCCTGGGGGGATGCAACTAATGAAAAACTGTTTTTT; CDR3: CASSPSWGDATNEKLFF
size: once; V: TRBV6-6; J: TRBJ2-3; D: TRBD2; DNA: TGTGCCAGCAGTTACTCCGGCGGGAGGAGCACAGATACGCAGTATTTT; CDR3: CASSYSGGRSTDTQYF
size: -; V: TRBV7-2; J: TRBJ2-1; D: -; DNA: TGTGCCAGCAGCTTAGATAACTCCCCGACCCCCTACAATGAGCAGTTCTTC; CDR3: CASSLDNSPTPYNEQFF
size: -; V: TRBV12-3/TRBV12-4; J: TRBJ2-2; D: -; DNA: TGTGCCAGCAGTTTAGGGCTGTGGGAGGAGAACACCGGGGAGCTGTTTTTT; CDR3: CASSLGLWEENTGELFF
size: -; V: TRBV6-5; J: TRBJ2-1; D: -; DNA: TGTGCCAGCAGTTACTCCGGGGTTGGTGAGCAGTTCTTC; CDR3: CASSYSGVGEQFF
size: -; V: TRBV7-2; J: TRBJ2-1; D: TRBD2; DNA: TGTGCCAGCAGCTCCAGGACTAGCGGGGAGAATGAGCAGTTCTTC; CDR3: CASSSRTSGENEQFF
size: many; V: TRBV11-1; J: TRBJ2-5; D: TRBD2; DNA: TGTGCCAGCAGCTCCTCAGCGGGGGTCCCTCAAGAGACCCAGTACTTC; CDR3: CASSSSAGVPQETQYF
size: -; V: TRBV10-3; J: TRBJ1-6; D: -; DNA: TGTGCCATCAGGTCCGACCGGGGAGATTCACCCCTCCACTTT; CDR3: CAIRSDRGDSPLHF
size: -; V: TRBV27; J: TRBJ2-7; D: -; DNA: TGTGCCAGCAGTTTTCTGGGACGGATTTACGAGCAGTACTTC; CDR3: CASSFLGRIYEQYF
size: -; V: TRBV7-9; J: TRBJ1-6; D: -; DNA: TGTGCCAGCAGCTCACGAACAGGGAACTATAATTCACCCCTCCACTTT; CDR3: CASSSRTGNYNSPLHF
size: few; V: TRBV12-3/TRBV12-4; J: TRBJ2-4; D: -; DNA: TGTGCCAGCAGATCGGCCTACCAAAAGGAGCAGTACTTC; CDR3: CASRSAYQKEQYF
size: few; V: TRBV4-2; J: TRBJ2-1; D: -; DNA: TGTGCCAGCAGCCCCGGGGGCTCCGGTGGGCAGCAGTTCTTC; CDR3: CASSPGGSGGQQFF
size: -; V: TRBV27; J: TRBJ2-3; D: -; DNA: TGTGCCAGCATATCAGATACGCAGTATTTT; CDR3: CASISDTQYF
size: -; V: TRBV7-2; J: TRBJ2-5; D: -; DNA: TGTGCCAGCAGCAAAGGGGGATTAGCGGGTTCTAATCGGGAGACCCAGTACTTC; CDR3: CASSKGGLAGSNRETQYF
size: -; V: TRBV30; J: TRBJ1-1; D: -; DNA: TGTGCCTGGATGGCAGGGACCTCTGAAGCTTTCTTT; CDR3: CAWMAGTSEAFF
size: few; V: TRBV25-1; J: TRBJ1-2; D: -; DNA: TGTGCCAGCAGCCCCCACGGGGCCTATGGCTACACCTTC; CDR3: CASSPHGAYGYTF
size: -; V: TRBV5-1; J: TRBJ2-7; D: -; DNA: TGCGCCAGCCGAGCATGGGGGGCCCTCAACGAGCAGTACTTC; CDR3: CASRAWGALNEQYF
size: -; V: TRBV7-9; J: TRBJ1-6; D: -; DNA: TGTGCCAGCAGCTTAGGAGGTGGGACCTATAATTCACCCCTCCACTTT; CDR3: CASSLGGGTYNSPLHF
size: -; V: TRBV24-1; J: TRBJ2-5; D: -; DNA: TGTGCCACCAGTGATCTCCTCCAAGAGACCCAGTACTTC; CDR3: CATSDLLQETQYF
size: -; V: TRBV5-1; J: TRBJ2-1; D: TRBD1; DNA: TGCGCCAGCACCCCAGGGGGCTGGGATGAGCAGTTCTTC; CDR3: CASTPGGWDEQFF
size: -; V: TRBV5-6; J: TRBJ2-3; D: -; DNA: TGTGCCAGCGCGGTGCTTTCGCCCGATACGCAGTATTTT; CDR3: CASAVLSPDTQYF
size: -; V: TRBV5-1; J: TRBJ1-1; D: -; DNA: TGCGCCAGCAGCTTTCAGGGACGCACTGAAGCTTTCTTT; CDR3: CASSFQGRTEAFF
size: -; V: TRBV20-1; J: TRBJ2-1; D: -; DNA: TGCAGTGCAGAGTGGGAAAATCTTAATGAGCAGTTCTTC; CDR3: CSAEWENLNEQFF
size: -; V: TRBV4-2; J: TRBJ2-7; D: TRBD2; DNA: TGTGCCAGCAGCCAGAACACCCAGGGACTAGCGGGAGTCGAGCAGTACTTC; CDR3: CASSQNTQGLAGVEQYF
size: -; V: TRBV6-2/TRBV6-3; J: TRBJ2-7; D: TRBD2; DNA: TGTGCCAGCAGTTACTCGGGACTAGGGATGTACAATGAGCAGTACTTC; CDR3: CASSYSGLGMYNEQYF
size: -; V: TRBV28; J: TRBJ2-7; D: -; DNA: TGTGCCAGCAGTTTTATTCGGGTCGATGAGGGGGGGCCGGATTCAGACTACGAGCAGTACTTC; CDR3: CASSFIRVDEGGPDSDYEQYF
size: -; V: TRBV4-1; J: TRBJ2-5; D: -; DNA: TGCGCCAGCAGCCAAGTTGTGTTTCAAGAGACCCAGTACTTC; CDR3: CASSQVVFQETQYF